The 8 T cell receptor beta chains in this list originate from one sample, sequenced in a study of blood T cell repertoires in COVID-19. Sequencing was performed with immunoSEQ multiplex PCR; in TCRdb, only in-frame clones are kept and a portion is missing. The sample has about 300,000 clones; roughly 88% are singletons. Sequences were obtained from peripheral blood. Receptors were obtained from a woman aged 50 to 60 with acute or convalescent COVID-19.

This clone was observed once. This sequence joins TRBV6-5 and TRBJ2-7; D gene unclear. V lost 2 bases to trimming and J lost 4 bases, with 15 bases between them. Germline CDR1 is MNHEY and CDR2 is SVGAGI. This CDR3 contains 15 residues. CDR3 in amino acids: CASSYRPQNYYEQYF. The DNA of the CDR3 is TGTGCCAGCAGTTACAGGCCACAGAATTATTACGAGCAGTACTTC.

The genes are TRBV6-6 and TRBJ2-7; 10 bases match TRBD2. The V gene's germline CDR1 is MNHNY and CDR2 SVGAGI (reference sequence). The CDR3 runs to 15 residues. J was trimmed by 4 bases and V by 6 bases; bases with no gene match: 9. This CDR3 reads CASSPASGSRYEQYF. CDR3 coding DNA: TGTGCCAGCAGCCCTGCTAGCGGGAGTAGGTACGAGCAGTACTTC.

The CDR3 DNA sequence: TGTGCCAGCAGTCTCTCGCGTAGGACAGGTGCTGGAAACACCATATATTTT. It specifies CASSLSRRTGAGNTIYF. V is TRBV28 and J is TRBJ1-3; TRBD1 aligns across 7 bases. The V gene's germline CDR1 is MDHEN and CDR2 SYDVKM. The CDR3 is made up of 17 amino acids. The junction had 12 bases not matched to a gene; V was cut back by 5 bases and J by 2 bases. The whole variable domain, filled in from reference TRBV28 and TRBJ1-3, reads DVKVTQSSRYLVKRTGEKVFLECVQDMDHENMFWYRQDPGLGLRLIYFSYDVKMKEKGDIPEGYSVSREKKERFSLILESASTNQTSMYLCASSLSRRTGAGNTIYFGEGSWLTVV.

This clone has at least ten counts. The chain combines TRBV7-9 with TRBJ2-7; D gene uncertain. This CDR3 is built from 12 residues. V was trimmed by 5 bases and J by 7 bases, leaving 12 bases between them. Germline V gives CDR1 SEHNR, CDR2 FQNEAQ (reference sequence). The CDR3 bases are TGTGCCAGCAGCCATCTGTCAGGAGAGCAGTACTTC. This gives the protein CASSHLSGEQYF.

The CDR3 here is CSVVGLAGAIASYNEQFF. Written as DNA, the CDR3 is TGCAGCGTTGTAGGGTTAGCGGGAGCGATCGCGTCCTACAATGAGCAGTTCTTC. J is TRBJ2-1 and V is TRBV29-1, with 9 bases matching TRBD2. J gave up 1 base and V 4 bases, and 14 bases lay outside the gene matches. CDR3 length: 18 amino acids. Germline V gene lookup returns CDR1 SQVTM and CDR2 ANQGSEA.

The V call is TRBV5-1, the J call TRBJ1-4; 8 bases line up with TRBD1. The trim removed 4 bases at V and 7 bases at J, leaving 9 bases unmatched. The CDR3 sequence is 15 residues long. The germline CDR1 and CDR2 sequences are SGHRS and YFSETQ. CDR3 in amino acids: CASSQQGARGEKLFF. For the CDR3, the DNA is TGCGCCAGCAGCCAGCAGGGGGCTAGGGGTGAAAAACTGTTTTTT.

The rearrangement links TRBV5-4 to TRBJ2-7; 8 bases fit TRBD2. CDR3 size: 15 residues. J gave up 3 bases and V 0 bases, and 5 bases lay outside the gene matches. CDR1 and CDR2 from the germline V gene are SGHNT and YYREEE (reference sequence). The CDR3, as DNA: TGTGCCAGCAGCTTGGCCGGGACTAGAGACTACGAGCAGTACTTC. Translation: CASSLAGTRDYEQYF.

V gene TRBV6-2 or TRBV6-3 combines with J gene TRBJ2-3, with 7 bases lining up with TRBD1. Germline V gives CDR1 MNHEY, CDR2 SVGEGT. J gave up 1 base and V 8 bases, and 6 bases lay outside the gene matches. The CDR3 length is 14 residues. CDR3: CASRRDSGTDTQYF. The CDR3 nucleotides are TGTGCCAGCCGCCGGGACAGTGGCACAGATACGCAGTATTTT.